The 7 T cell receptor beta chains below all came from one sample that was sequenced in a study of cytotoxic CD8 clonotypes in ibrutinib-treated CLL. The repertoire was sequenced with immunoSEQ multiplex PCR; TCRdb's copy has only in-frame clones and lacks some. The sample shows around 200,000 clones, more than 70% of them seen only once. Material: PBMCs, obtained after 12 months of ibrutinib treatment. Receptor source: a human donor with chronic lymphocytic leukemia.

The V gene is TRBV5-6, the J gene TRBJ2-7, with 11 bases identical to TRBD2. This CDR3 is built from 16 residues. V gave up 4 bases and J gave up 3 bases; unmatched junction bases: 9. The germline V gene encodes CDR1 SGHDT and CDR2 YYEEEE. CDR3 amino acids: CASSDTGTSGGYEQYF. The CDR3 DNA follows: TGTGCCAGCAGCGACACCGGGACTAGCGGAGGCTACGAGCAGTACTTC.

This clone was observed a few times. The rearrangement joins TRBV6-1 to TRBJ2-3; D is possibly TRBD1 (5 bases). The CDR3 is made up of 15 amino acids. Germline V gene lookup returns CDR1 MNHNS and CDR2 SASEGT. Trimming removed 4 bases from V and 4 bases from J, with 15 bases in between. The CDR3 nucleotides read TGTGCCAGCAGTGTAGGGGATGAGGATGCAGATACGCAGTATTTT. Translated: CASSVGDEDADTQYF.

This clone was counted between two and nine times. The chain combines TRBV6-6 with TRBJ2-4, with unresolved D. V was pared by 2 bases and J by 5 bases, with 10 bases between. Germline lookup yields CDR1 MNHNY and CDR2 SVGAGI (reference sequence). This CDR3 has 14 amino acids. In DNA form, the CDR3 reads TGTGCCAGCAGTTACATGTTTGTTCAAAACATTCAGTACTTC. It specifies CASSYMFVQNIQYF.

This sequence joins TRBV4-1 and TRBJ2-7, with a possible D match to TRBD2 (5 bases). Trimming removed 1 base from V and 0 bases from J, with 10 bases in between. Germline V gives CDR1 MGHRA, CDR2 YSYEKL. This CDR3 comprises 15 residues. CDR3 in amino acids: CASSQVHGLSYEQYF. The CDR3 DNA sequence: TGCGCCAGCAGCCAAGTCCACGGACTCTCCTACGAGCAGTACTTC.

The gene calls are TRBV13 and TRBJ1-2, with 7 bases identical to TRBD1. The CDR3 totals 12 residues. The germline V gene encodes CDR1 PRHDT and CDR2 FYEKMQ (reference sequence). V shed 2 bases, J shed 7 bases, and the junction held 1 base outside the gene matches. DNA for the CDR3: TGTGCCAGCAGCTTACAGGGGGGTGGCTACACCTTC. Protein product: CASSLQGGGYTF.

The chain couples TRBV6-1 to TRBJ2-4; 8 bases are a match to TRBD1. Germline trimming cut 5 bases from V and 7 bases from J; bases unmatched to any gene: 10. CDR3 length equals 15 residues. Germline CDR1 is MNHNS and CDR2 is SASEGT. CDR3 nucleotides: TGTGCCAGCAGTACCACCGGGACAGGAGCTAACATTCAGTACTTC. This translates into CASSTTGTGANIQYF.

The chain recombines TRBV5-1 with TRBJ2-3, with 8 bases fitting TRBD2. Germline trimming cut 4 bases from V and 3 bases from J; bases unmatched to any gene: 10. The germline CDR1 and CDR2 sequences are SGHRS and YFSETQ. The CDR3 is 16 amino acids. The CDR3: CASSPRAAGVTDTQYF. The CDR3 DNA sequence: TGCGCCAGCAGCCCGAGGGCAGCGGGAGTGACAGATACGCAGTATTTT.